The rows below give T cell receptor beta chains drawn from one sample of a study of T cells in narcolepsy. Produced via immunoSEQ multiplex PCR; TCRdb's table is partial and in-frame only. The repertoire holds tens of thousands of clones, roughly 62% seen once, with less than 15% in the top ten. What was sequenced was memory (CD45RA-) CD4+ T cells from blood. Receptors were obtained from a human donor in good health. The CDR3 runs from the conserved cysteine through the conserved F or W. The D gene is left open where the match is weak. A clone size is listed for some rows: how often the clone was seen (once, few, many), or a class if it is expanded.

V	D	length	J	size	CDR3	DNA
TRBV18	NA	16	TRBJ1-3	NA	CASSPDGAVPGNTIYF	TGTGCCAGCTCACCCGACGGAGCGGTCCCTGGAAACACCATATATTTT
TRBV7-3	TRBD2	14	TRBJ2-1	NA	CASSVTRDYNEQFF	TGTGCCAGCAGCGTAACTAGGGACTATAATGAGCAGTTCTTC
TRBV6-1	NA	12	TRBJ2-1	NA	CASTPLNHEQFF	TGTGCCAGCACCCCCCTGAACCATGAGCAGTTCTTC
TRBV10-2	NA	16	TRBJ1-5	medium-sized	CASSEGSSMDHQPQHF	TGCGCCAGCAGTGAAGGCTCCTCTATGGACCATCAGCCCCAGCATTTT
TRBV18	NA	14	TRBJ1-1	few	CASSPDRAGAEAFF	TGTGCCAGCTCACCGGATCGGGCTGGGGCTGAAGCTTTCTTT
TRBV7-3	TRBD1	15	TRBJ2-5	NA	CASSPQGASLKTQYF	TGTGCCAGCAGCCCACAGGGGGCCTCTTTGAAGACCCAGTACTTC
TRBV4-3	NA	15	TRBJ1-5	once	CASSQEGSRSSPQHF	TGCGCCAGCAGCCAAGAGGGGTCCCGGTCTTCGCCCCAGCATTTT
TRBV6-5	NA	12	TRBJ2-2	few	CASTTYTGELFF	TGTGCCAGCACGACGTACACCGGGGAGCTGTTTTTT
TRBV6-6	NA	16	TRBJ2-7	NA	CASGRKRTDQGGEQYF	TGTGCCAGCGGCCGTAAAAGGACAGACCAGGGTGGCGAGCAGTACTTC
TRBV5-1	NA	15	TRBJ1-4	once	CASSLGRTLGEKLFF	TGCGCCAGCAGCTTGGGGAGGACTTTGGGTGAAAAACTGTTTTTT
TRBV11-2	NA	11	TRBJ2-7	NA	CASSSAYEQYF	TGTGCCAGCAGCTCCGCCTACGAGCAGTACTTC
TRBV9	NA	16	TRBJ2-7	NA	CASSAGSGVLDYEQYF	TGTGCCAGCAGCGCCGGTTCAGGGGTATTAGACTACGAGCAGTACTTC
TRBV30	NA	13	TRBJ1-1	once	CAWSPGISTEAFF	TGTGCCTGGAGCCCGGGTATTTCCACTGAAGCTTTCTTT